Listed below are T cell receptor beta chains from one sample, sequenced in a study of blood T cell repertoires in COVID-19. Libraries were prepared by immunoSEQ multiplex PCR; TCRdb keeps only in-frame clonotypes and omits some of them. The profile covers roughly 70,000 clones, with roughly 84% appearing a single time and approximately 29% taken by the ten largest. The source material was peripheral blood. The receptors derive from a woman aged 80 or over with active or convalescent COVID-19. Both conserved end residues are part of each CDR3. The D gene is left open where the match is weak. Not all rows give a size; the values are once, few, many and, for expanded clones, a class.

clone_size: -
j_call: TRBJ2-3
v_call: TRBV4-3
d_call: -
cdr3_aa: CASGSSITDTQYF
cdr3_nt: TGCGCCAGCGGGTCTAGCATCACAGATACGCAGTATTTT

clone_size: -
j_call: TRBJ2-7
v_call: TRBV2
d_call: -
cdr3_aa: CASSQGLLSYEQYF
cdr3_nt: TGTGCCAGCAGCCAGGGACTCCTCTCCTACGAGCAGTACTTC

clone_size: -
j_call: TRBJ2-3
v_call: TRBV7-3
d_call: TRBD2
cdr3_aa: CASSFGLGTDTQYF
cdr3_nt: TGTGCCAGCAGCTTCGGACTAGGCACAGATACGCAGTATTTT

clone_size: -
j_call: TRBJ2-3
v_call: TRBV6-5
d_call: -
cdr3_aa: CASSRTSTDTQYF
cdr3_nt: TGTGCCAGCAGTCGGACTAGCACAGATACGCAGTATTTT

clone_size: once
j_call: TRBJ2-3
v_call: TRBV5-1
d_call: -
cdr3_aa: CASSQEAGTDTQYF
cdr3_nt: TGCGCCAGCAGCCAAGAGGCGGGCACAGATACGCAGTATTTT

clone_size: -
j_call: TRBJ1-4
v_call: TRBV28
d_call: -
cdr3_aa: CASSSRGAGEKLFF
cdr3_nt: TGTGCCAGCAGTTCGCGGGGGGCTGGAGAAAAACTGTTTTTT

clone_size: -
j_call: TRBJ2-5
v_call: TRBV19
d_call: TRBD2
cdr3_aa: CASSMLAGSGQETQYF
cdr3_nt: TGTGCCAGTAGTATGCTAGCGGGGAGTGGACAAGAGACCCAGTACTTC

clone_size: -
j_call: TRBJ1-1
v_call: TRBV9
d_call: TRBD1
cdr3_aa: CASSVEGTGTGLGAFF
cdr3_nt: TGTGCCAGCAGCGTAGAAGGCACCGGGACAGGGTTGGGAGCTTTCTTT

clone_size: -
j_call: TRBJ2-4
v_call: TRBV6-5
d_call: -
cdr3_aa: CASSPRAKNIQYF
cdr3_nt: TGTGCCAGCAGCCCGCGAGCCAAAAACATTCAGTACTTC

clone_size: -
j_call: TRBJ2-7
v_call: TRBV7-6
d_call: -
cdr3_aa: CASRWSGNMNEQYF
cdr3_nt: TGTGCCAGCAGATGGTCCGGGAATATGAACGAGCAGTACTTC

clone_size: -
j_call: TRBJ1-5
v_call: TRBV19
d_call: -
cdr3_aa: CASSGGTGGYQPQHF
cdr3_nt: TGTGCCAGTAGTGGGGGAACGGGGGGCTATCAGCCCCAGCATTTT

clone_size: -
j_call: TRBJ2-2
v_call: TRBV7-2
d_call: TRBD1
cdr3_aa: CASSLIQGAPPGELFF
cdr3_nt: TGTGCCAGCAGCCTAATACAGGGGGCGCCTCCCGGGGAGCTGTTTTTT

clone_size: -
j_call: TRBJ1-5
v_call: TRBV6-2/TRBV6-3
d_call: -
cdr3_aa: CASSYSGSSNQPQHF
cdr3_nt: TGTGCCAGCAGTTACTCTGGGAGTTCCAATCAGCCCCAGCATTTT

clone_size: -
j_call: TRBJ1-6
v_call: TRBV4-1
d_call: -
cdr3_aa: CASSQENAGFPLHF
cdr3_nt: TGCGCCAGCAGCCAAGAGAATGCAGGATTCCCCCTCCACTTT

clone_size: -
j_call: TRBJ1-1
v_call: TRBV25-1
d_call: -
cdr3_aa: CASSRQGGSDTEAFF
cdr3_nt: TGTGCCAGCAGTCGCCAGGGAGGGTCGGACACTGAAGCTTTCTTT

clone_size: -
j_call: TRBJ1-2
v_call: TRBV4-3
d_call: -
cdr3_aa: CASSQDLQGRGYGYTF
cdr3_nt: TGCGCCAGCAGCCAAGACCTTCAGGGAAGGGGCTATGGCTACACCTTC

clone_size: -
j_call: TRBJ2-7
v_call: TRBV7-2
d_call: -
cdr3_aa: CASSFSASYEQYF
cdr3_nt: TGTGCCAGCAGCTTCAGTGCCTCCTACGAGCAGTACTTC

clone_size: -
j_call: TRBJ1-1
v_call: TRBV28
d_call: TRBD1
cdr3_aa: CASSLQGAFYIFFF
cdr3_nt: TGTGCCAGCAGCCTACAGGGGGCGTTTTACATTTTTTTCTTT

clone_size: -
j_call: TRBJ2-2
v_call: TRBV15
d_call: -
cdr3_aa: CATSRDGGGKAGELFF
cdr3_nt: TGTGCCACCAGCAGAGATGGGGGCGGTAAAGCCGGGGAGCTGTTTTTT

clone_size: -
j_call: TRBJ1-4
v_call: TRBV7-9
d_call: TRBD1
cdr3_aa: CASSLDRGPEKLFF
cdr3_nt: TGTGCCAGCAGCTTGGACAGGGGGCCTGAAAAACTGTTTTTT

clone_size: -
j_call: TRBJ1-4
v_call: TRBV2
d_call: TRBD1
cdr3_aa: CASRRDRGRTNEKLFF
cdr3_nt: TGTGCCAGCAGGAGGGACAGGGGGAGAACTAATGAAAAACTGTTTTTT

clone_size: -
j_call: TRBJ1-2
v_call: TRBV6-5
d_call: -
cdr3_aa: CAPIRGGYTF
cdr3_nt: TGTGCCCCCATCAGGGGTGGCTACACCTTC

clone_size: -
j_call: TRBJ1-5
v_call: TRBV11-2
d_call: -
cdr3_aa: CASSLYGDQPQHF
cdr3_nt: TGTGCCAGCAGCTTGTACGGAGATCAGCCCCAGCATTTT

clone_size: -
j_call: TRBJ2-2
v_call: TRBV19
d_call: TRBD1
cdr3_aa: CASSPWTGDTGELFF
cdr3_nt: TGTGCCAGTAGCCCCTGGACAGGGGACACCGGGGAGCTGTTTTTT

clone_size: once
j_call: TRBJ1-6
v_call: TRBV4-1
d_call: -
cdr3_aa: CASSQVLARSNNFYNSPLHF
cdr3_nt: TGCGCCAGCAGCCAAGTGCTGGCCAGGTCGAACAACTTTTATAATTCACCCCTCCACTTT

clone_size: -
j_call: TRBJ1-2
v_call: TRBV9
d_call: TRBD1
cdr3_aa: CASSVVGDRGYGYTF
cdr3_nt: TGTGCCAGCAGCGTAGTGGGGGACAGAGGGTATGGCTACACCTTC

clone_size: -
j_call: TRBJ2-3
v_call: TRBV4-1
d_call: TRBD2
cdr3_aa: CASSQGLLAGGYTDTQYF
cdr3_nt: TGCGCCAGCAGCCAGGGTCTACTAGCGGGGGGATACACAGATACGCAGTATTTT

clone_size: -
j_call: TRBJ2-7
v_call: TRBV6-6
d_call: -
cdr3_aa: CASAGAQYSSYEQYF
cdr3_nt: TGTGCCAGTGCTGGGGCCCAATACAGCTCCTACGAGCAGTACTTC

clone_size: -
j_call: TRBJ2-1
v_call: TRBV12-3/TRBV12-4
d_call: -
cdr3_aa: CASSFLRSEQFF
cdr3_nt: TGTGCCAGCAGTTTTCTCCGTTCTGAGCAGTTCTTC

clone_size: -
j_call: TRBJ2-5
v_call: TRBV6-2/TRBV6-3
d_call: TRBD2
cdr3_aa: CASSYRLAGGDRETQYF
cdr3_nt: TGTGCCAGCAGTTACCGACTAGCGGGGGGGGACAGGGAGACCCAGTACTTC

clone_size: once
j_call: TRBJ2-2
v_call: TRBV5-8
d_call: TRBD1
cdr3_aa: CASSSRGQLNTGELFF
cdr3_nt: TGTGCCAGCAGCTCACGGGGACAGTTGAACACCGGGGAGCTGTTTTTT

clone_size: -
j_call: TRBJ2-7
v_call: TRBV9
d_call: TRBD2
cdr3_aa: CASSVGTSGGYEQYF
cdr3_nt: TGTGCCAGCAGCGTAGGGACTAGCGGGGGTTACGAGCAGTACTTC

clone_size: -
j_call: TRBJ2-2
v_call: TRBV19
d_call: TRBD2
cdr3_aa: CASSTGTSAPGKLFF
cdr3_nt: TGTGCCAGTAGTACCGGGACTAGCGCGCCCGGGAAGCTGTTTTTT

clone_size: -
j_call: TRBJ2-7
v_call: TRBV6-4
d_call: TRBD1
cdr3_aa: CASSDRSDQGVSSYEQYF
cdr3_nt: TGTGCCAGCAGTGACCGCTCCGATCAGGGGGTGAGCTCCTACGAGCAGTACTTC

clone_size: -
j_call: TRBJ1-1
v_call: TRBV7-9
d_call: -
cdr3_aa: CASSLGRVGVAEAFF
cdr3_nt: TGTGCCAGCAGCTTAGGAAGAGTGGGAGTCGCTGAAGCTTTCTTT

clone_size: -
j_call: TRBJ1-3
v_call: TRBV19
d_call: -
cdr3_aa: CASSAVNSGNTIYF
cdr3_nt: TGTGCCAGTAGTGCAGTCAACTCTGGAAACACCATATATTTT

clone_size: -
j_call: TRBJ1-2
v_call: TRBV4-1
d_call: -
cdr3_aa: CASSQVPDRGYTF
cdr3_nt: TGCGCCAGCAGCCAAGTACCGGACAGAGGCTACACCTTC

clone_size: -
j_call: TRBJ2-5
v_call: TRBV10-2
d_call: -
cdr3_aa: CASSVGGAGQETQYF
cdr3_nt: TGCGCCAGCAGTGTCGGGGGAGCAGGGCAAGAGACCCAGTACTTC

clone_size: -
j_call: TRBJ1-2
v_call: TRBV9
d_call: -
cdr3_aa: CASSVVTAGYGYTF
cdr3_nt: TGTGCCAGCAGCGTAGTGACAGCAGGCTATGGCTACACCTTC

clone_size: -
j_call: TRBJ2-7
v_call: TRBV7-6
d_call: TRBD2
cdr3_aa: CASSPGLAGGYDEQYF
cdr3_nt: TGTGCCAGCAGCCCCGGACTAGCGGGGGGCTACGACGAGCAGTACTTC

clone_size: -
j_call: TRBJ1-6
v_call: TRBV5-5
d_call: TRBD1
cdr3_aa: CASSLAPPDRVGSPLHF
cdr3_nt: TGTGCCAGCAGCTTGGCCCCCCCGGACAGGGTGGGATCACCCCTCCACTTT

clone_size: -
j_call: TRBJ1-2
v_call: TRBV7-9
d_call: -
cdr3_aa: CASSLAIRKYGYTF
cdr3_nt: TGTGCCAGCAGCTTGGCCATCAGGAAATATGGCTACACCTTC

clone_size: -
j_call: TRBJ1-1
v_call: TRBV29-1
d_call: -
cdr3_aa: CSVAGGWDTEAFF
cdr3_nt: TGCAGCGTTGCCGGGGGGTGGGATACTGAAGCTTTCTTT

clone_size: -
j_call: TRBJ1-6
v_call: TRBV30
d_call: -
cdr3_aa: CAWSVLQILSPLHF
cdr3_nt: TGTGCCTGGAGTGTCTTACAGATTCTTTCGCCCCTCCACTTT

clone_size: -
j_call: TRBJ1-3
v_call: TRBV3-1/TRBV3-2
d_call: -
cdr3_aa: CASSQDHGNTIYF
cdr3_nt: TGTGCCAGCAGCCAAGATCATGGAAACACCATATATTTT

clone_size: -
j_call: TRBJ1-4
v_call: TRBV30
d_call: -
cdr3_aa: CAWGPRVGEKLFF
cdr3_nt: TGTGCCTGGGGGCCCCGGGTTGGTGAAAAACTGTTTTTT

clone_size: -
j_call: TRBJ2-1
v_call: TRBV3-1/TRBV3-2
d_call: TRBD2
cdr3_aa: CASSLRTSGGVSSYNEQFF
cdr3_nt: TGTGCCAGCAGCCTACGGACTAGCGGGGGAGTAAGCTCCTACAATGAGCAGTTCTTC

clone_size: once
j_call: TRBJ1-2
v_call: TRBV7-9
d_call: -
cdr3_aa: CASSLPTGLYGYTF
cdr3_nt: TGTGCCAGCAGCTTACCGACAGGCCTCTATGGCTACACCTTC

clone_size: -
j_call: TRBJ2-2
v_call: TRBV10-3
d_call: -
cdr3_aa: CAISGSGTNTGELFF
cdr3_nt: TGTGCCATCAGTGGCTCGGGGACGAACACCGGGGAGCTGTTTTTT

clone_size: -
j_call: TRBJ2-1
v_call: TRBV7-2
d_call: -
cdr3_aa: CASSSHLGEQFF
cdr3_nt: TGTGCCAGCAGCTCCCATCTAGGTGAGCAGTTCTTC

clone_size: few
j_call: TRBJ2-3
v_call: TRBV29-1
d_call: TRBD1
cdr3_aa: CSVDTGQGFSDTQYF
cdr3_nt: TGCAGCGTGGATACGGGACAGGGATTTTCAGATACGCAGTATTTT

clone_size: -
j_call: TRBJ1-5
v_call: TRBV20-1
d_call: -
cdr3_aa: CSASWADRPQHF
cdr3_nt: TGCAGTGCTAGTTGGGCAGATCGGCCCCAGCATTTT

clone_size: once
j_call: TRBJ1-2
v_call: TRBV9
d_call: TRBD1
cdr3_aa: CASSAPSPGQGAHHGYTF
cdr3_nt: TGTGCCAGCAGCGCCCCCAGCCCGGGACAGGGGGCGCATCATGGCTACACCTTC

clone_size: -
j_call: TRBJ2-2
v_call: TRBV5-4
d_call: TRBD1
cdr3_aa: CASRSPQGDTGELFF
cdr3_nt: TGTGCCAGCAGAAGTCCACAGGGGGACACCGGGGAGCTGTTTTTT